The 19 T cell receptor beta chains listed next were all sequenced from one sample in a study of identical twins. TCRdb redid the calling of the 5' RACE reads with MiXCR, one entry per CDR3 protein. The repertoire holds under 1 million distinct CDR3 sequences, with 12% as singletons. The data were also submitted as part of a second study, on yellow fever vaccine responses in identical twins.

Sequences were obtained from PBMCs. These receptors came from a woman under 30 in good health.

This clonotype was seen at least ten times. The CDR3 sequence is CSVGLAGALNNEQFF. The DNA for the CDR3 is TGCAGCGTAGGACTAGCGGGAGCGCTAAACAATGAGCAGTTCTTC. The V call is TRBV29-1, the J call TRBJ2-1; 13 nucleotides align to TRBD2. Germline values: CDR1 SQVTM, CDR2 ANQGSEA. V dropped 6 bases and J dropped 5; count of bases not matched to a gene: 7. The CDR3 has 15 residues.

The CDR3 nucleotides read TGTGCCAGCAGCTTAGCGGCGACTAGCGGGGGGGCCGATACGCAGTATTTT. Its translation: CASSLAATSGGADTQYF. The rearrangement uses TRBV7-2 and TRBJ2-3; 14 bases line up with TRBD2. The CDR3 contains 17 residues. Germline-derived CDR1 and CDR2 are SGHTA and FQGNSA. With V trimmed by 0 bases and J by 6 bases, 5 bases remained unmatched.

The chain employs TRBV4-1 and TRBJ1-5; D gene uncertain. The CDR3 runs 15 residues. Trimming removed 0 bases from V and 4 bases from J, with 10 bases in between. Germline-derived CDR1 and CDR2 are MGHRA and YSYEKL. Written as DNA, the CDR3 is TGCGCCAGCAGCCAAGATCATGTAGAGAATCAGCCCCAGCATTTT. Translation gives CASSQDHVENQPQHF.

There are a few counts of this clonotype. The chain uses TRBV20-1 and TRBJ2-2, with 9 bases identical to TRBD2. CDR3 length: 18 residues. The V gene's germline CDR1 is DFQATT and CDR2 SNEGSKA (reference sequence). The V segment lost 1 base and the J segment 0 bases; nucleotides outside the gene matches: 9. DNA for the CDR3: TGCAGTGCTAGAGTAGCGGCGGGAGGGATTACGAACACCGGGGAGCTGTTTTTT. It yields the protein CSARVAAGGITNTGELFF.

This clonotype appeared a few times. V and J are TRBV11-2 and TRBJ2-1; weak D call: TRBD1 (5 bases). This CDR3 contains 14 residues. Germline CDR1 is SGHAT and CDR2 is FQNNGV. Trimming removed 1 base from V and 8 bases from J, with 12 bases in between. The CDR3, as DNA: TGTGCCAGCAGCTTAGTACCCCAGGGTTATGAGCAGTTCTTC. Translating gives CASSLVPQGYEQFF.

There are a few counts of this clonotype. Written as DNA, the CDR3 is TGTGCCAGCAGTTACTCGAGTAGCGGGAGAGGGGATGAGCAGTTCTTC. This codes for CASSYSSSGRGDEQFF. The chain uses TRBV6-5 and TRBJ2-1; 9 nucleotides match TRBD2. Looked up from germline, CDR1 is MNHEY and CDR2 is SVGAGI. The V segment lost 0 bases and the J segment 8 bases; nucleotides outside the gene matches: 8. The CDR3 has 16 amino acids.

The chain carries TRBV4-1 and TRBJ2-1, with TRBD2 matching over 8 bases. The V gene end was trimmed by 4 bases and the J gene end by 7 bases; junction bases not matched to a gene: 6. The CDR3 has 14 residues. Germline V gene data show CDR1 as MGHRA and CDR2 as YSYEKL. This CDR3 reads CASSPTGTRNEQFF. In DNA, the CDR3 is TGCGCCAGCAGCCCCACCGGGACTAGGAATGAGCAGTTCTTC.

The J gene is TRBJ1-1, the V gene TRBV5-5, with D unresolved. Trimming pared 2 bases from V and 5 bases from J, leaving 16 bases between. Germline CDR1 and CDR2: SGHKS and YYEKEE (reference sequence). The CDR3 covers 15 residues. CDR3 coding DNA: TGTGCCAGCAGCTTTAAGACGGGAGGCCGGACTGAAGCTTTCTTT. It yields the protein CASSFKTGGRTEAFF.

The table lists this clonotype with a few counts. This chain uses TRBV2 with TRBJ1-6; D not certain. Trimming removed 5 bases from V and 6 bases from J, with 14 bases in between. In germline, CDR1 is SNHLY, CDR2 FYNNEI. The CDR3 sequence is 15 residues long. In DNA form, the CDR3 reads TGTGCCAGCAGTTCCGACGGCACCGTTAATTCACCCCTCCACTTT. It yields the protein CASSSDGTVNSPLHF.

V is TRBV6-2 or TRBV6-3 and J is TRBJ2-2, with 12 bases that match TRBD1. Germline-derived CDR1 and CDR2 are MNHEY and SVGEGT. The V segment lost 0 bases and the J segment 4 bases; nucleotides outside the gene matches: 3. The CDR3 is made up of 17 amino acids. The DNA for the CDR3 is TGTGCCAGCAGTTACTCGGGACAGGGGGCGCGCACCGGGGAGCTGTTTTTT. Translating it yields CASSYSGQGARTGELFF.

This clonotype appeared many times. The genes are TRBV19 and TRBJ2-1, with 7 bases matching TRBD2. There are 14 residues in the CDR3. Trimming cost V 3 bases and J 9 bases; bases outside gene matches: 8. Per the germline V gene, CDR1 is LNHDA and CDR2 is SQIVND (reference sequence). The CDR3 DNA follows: TGTGCCAGTAGTATTTCTGGCGGGAGCGGTGAGCAGTTCTTC. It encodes CASSISGGSGEQFF.

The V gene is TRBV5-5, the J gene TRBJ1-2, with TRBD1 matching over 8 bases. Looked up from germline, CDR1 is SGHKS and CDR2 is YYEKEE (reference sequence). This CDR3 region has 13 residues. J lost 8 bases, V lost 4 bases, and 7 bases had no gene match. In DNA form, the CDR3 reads TGTGCCAGCAGCCTCGGACAGGGAGAGGGCTACACCTTC. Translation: CASSLGQGEGYTF.

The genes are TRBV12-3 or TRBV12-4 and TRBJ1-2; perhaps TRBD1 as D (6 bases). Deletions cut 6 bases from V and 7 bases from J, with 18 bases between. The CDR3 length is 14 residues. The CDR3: CASRMGAGWTGYTF. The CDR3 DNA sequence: TGTGCCAGCAGGATGGGGGCAGGGTGGACTGGCTACACCTTC.

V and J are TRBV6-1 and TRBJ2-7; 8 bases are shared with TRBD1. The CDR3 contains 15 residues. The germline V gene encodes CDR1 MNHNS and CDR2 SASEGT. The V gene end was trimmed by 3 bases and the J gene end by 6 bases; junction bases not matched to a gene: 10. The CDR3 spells CASSEDGTGRGEQYV. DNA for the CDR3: TGTGCCAGCAGTGAGGATGGGACAGGCAGGGGCGAGCAGTACGTC.

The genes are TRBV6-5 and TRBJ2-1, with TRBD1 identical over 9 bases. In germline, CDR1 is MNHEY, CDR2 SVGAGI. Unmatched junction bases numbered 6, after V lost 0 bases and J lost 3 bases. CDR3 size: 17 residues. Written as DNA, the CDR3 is TGTGCCAGCAGTTACTCTTCCGGGACAGGGAGCTACAATGAGCAGTTCTTC. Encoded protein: CASSYSSGTGSYNEQFF.

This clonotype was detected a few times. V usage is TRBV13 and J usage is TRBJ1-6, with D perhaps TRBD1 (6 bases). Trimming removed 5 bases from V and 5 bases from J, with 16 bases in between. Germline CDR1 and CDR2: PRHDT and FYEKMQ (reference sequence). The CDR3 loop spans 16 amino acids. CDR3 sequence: CASSPRDTPNNSPLHF. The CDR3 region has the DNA TGTGCCAGCAGCCCAAGGGACACCCCTAATAATTCACCCCTCCACTTT.

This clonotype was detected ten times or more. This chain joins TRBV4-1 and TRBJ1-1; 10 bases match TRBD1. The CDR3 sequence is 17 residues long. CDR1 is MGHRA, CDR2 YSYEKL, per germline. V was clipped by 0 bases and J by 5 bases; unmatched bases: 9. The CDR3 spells CASSQDRDRGPRTEAFF. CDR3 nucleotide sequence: TGCGCCAGCAGCCAAGACCGGGACAGGGGCCCGAGGACTGAAGCTTTCTTT.

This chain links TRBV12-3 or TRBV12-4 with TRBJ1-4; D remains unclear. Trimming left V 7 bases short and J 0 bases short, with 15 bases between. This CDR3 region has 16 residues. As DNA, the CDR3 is TGTGCCAGCACCGTCGGGCAAGTAACAACTAATGAAAAACTGTTTTTT. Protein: CASTVGQVTTNEKLFF.

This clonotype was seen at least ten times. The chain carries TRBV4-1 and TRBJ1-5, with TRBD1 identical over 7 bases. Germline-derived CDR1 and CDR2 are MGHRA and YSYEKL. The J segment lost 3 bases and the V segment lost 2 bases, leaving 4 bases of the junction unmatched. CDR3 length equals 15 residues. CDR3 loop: CASSQLDRVNQPQHF. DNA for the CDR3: TGCGCCAGCAGCCAACTCGACAGGGTCAATCAGCCCCAGCATTTT.